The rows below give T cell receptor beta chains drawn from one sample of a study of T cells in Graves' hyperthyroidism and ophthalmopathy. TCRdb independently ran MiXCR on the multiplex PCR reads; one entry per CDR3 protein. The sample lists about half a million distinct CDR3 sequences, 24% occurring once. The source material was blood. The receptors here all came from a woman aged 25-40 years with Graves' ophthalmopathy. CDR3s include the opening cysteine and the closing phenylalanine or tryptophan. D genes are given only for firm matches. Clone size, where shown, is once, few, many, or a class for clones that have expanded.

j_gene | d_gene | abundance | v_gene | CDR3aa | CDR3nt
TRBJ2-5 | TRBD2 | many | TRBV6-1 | CASSVTSGGAWETQYF | TGTGCCAGCAGTGTGACTAGCGGGGGGGCCTGGGAGACCCAGTACTTC
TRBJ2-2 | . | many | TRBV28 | CASSYPGRVTGELFF | TGTGCCAGCAGCTATCCCGGACGCGTAACCGGGGAGCTGTTTTTT
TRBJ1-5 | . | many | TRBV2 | CASSEGWESNQPQHF | TGTGCCAGCAGTGAAGGGTGGGAGAGCAATCAGCCCCAGCATTTT
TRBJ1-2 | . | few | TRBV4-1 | CASSQPTGLDGYTF | TGCGCCAGCAGCCAACCCACAGGGTTGGATGGCTACACCTTC
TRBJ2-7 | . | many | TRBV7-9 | CASSLLYSSYEQYF | TGTGCCAGCAGCTTATTATACAGCTCCTACGAGCAGTACTTC
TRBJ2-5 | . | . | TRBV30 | CAWSVLRGVEVETQYF | TGTGCCTGGAGTGTACTGCGGGGAGTCGAGGTTGAGACCCAGTACTTC
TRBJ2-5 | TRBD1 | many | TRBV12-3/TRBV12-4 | CASSLGTGVRETQYF | TGTGCCAGCAGTTTAGGGACAGGGGTCAGGGAGACCCAGTACTTC
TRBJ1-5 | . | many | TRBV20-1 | CSARARGINQPQHF | TGCAGTGCTAGAGCTAGGGGGATTAATCAGCCCCAGCATTTT
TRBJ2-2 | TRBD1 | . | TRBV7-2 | CASSRDRTGELFF | TGTGCCAGCAGCCGGGACAGAACCGGGGAGCTGTTTTTT
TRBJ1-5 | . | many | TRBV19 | CASSIQGSNQPQHF | TGTGCCAGTAGTATACAGGGCAGCAATCAGCCCCAGCATTTT
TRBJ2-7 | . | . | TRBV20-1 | CSAPAPGPNYLTTLEQYF | TGCAGTGCCCCGGCGCCCGGGCCTAACTACCTGACTACGTTGGAGCAGTACTTC
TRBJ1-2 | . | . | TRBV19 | CASSIPVGRGTYGYTF | TGTGCCAGTAGTATCCCGGTCGGCAGGGGCACCTATGGCTACACCTTC
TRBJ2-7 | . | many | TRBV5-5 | CASSLESTTVKYF | TGTGCCAGCAGCTTGGAGAGTACTACCGTGAAGTACTTC
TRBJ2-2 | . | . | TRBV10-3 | CAISDRGIYTGDLFF | TGTGCCATCAGTGACAGGGGTATATACACCGGGGATCTGTTTTTT
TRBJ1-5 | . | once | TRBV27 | CASNSAGGNQPQHF | TGTGCCAGCAACTCGGCAGGGGGCAATCAGCCCCAGCATTTT
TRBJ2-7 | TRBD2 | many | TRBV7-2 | CASSSPPAGRGWQYF | TGTGCCAGCAGCTCGCCGCCTGCTGGGAGGGGTTGGCAGTACTTC